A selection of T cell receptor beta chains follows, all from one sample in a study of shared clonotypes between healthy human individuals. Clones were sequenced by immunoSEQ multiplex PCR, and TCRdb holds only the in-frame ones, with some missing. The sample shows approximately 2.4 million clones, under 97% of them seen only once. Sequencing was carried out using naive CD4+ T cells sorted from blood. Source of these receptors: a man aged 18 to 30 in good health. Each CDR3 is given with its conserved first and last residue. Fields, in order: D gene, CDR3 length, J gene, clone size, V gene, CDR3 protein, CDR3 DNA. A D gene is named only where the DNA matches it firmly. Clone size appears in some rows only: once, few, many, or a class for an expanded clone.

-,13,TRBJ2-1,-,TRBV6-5,CASSYSSRNEQFF,TGTGCCAGCAGTTACTCGAGCCGTAATGAGCAGTTCTTC
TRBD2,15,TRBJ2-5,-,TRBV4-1,CASSHDTLAEETQYF,TGCGCCAGCAGCCACGATACACTAGCGGAAGAGACCCAGTACTTC
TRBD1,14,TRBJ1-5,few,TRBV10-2,CASKTGVSNQPQHF,TGCGCCAGCAAAACAGGGGTTTCTAATCAGCCCCAGCATTTT
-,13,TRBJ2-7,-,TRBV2,CASRGARAYEQYF,TGTGCCAGCAGAGGTGCCAGGGCCTACGAGCAGTACTTC
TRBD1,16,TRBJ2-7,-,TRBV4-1,CASSISAGQGTYEQYF,TGCGCCAGCAGCATCAGCGCGGGACAGGGTACCTACGAGCAGTACTTC
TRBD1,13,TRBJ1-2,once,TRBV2,CASSPTGFDGYTF,TGTGCCAGCAGTCCGACAGGGTTCGATGGCTACACCTTC
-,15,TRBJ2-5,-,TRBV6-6,CASRYPAEGGKTQYF,TGTGCCAGCAGGTACCCTGCGGAGGGGGGGAAGACCCAGTACTTC
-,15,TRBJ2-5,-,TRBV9,CASSVGFGRHETQYF,TGTGCCAGCAGCGTAGGTTTCGGTCGTCACGAGACCCAGTACTTC
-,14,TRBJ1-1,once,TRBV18,CASSPQGTGTEAFF,TGTGCCAGCTCACCACAGGGTACTGGGACTGAAGCTTTCTTT
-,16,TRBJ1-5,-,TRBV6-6,CASSDAGAGGGQPQHF,TGTGCCAGCAGCGACGCCGGGGCCGGGGGAGGTCAGCCCCAGCATTTT
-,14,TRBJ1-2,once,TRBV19,CASNPGSGPYGYTF,TGTGCCAGTAACCCAGGATCGGGGCCCTATGGCTACACCTTC
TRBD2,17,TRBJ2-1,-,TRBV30,CAWSDTSGRDPYNEQFF,TGTGCCTGGAGTGATACTAGCGGGAGGGACCCCTACAATGAGCAGTTCTTC
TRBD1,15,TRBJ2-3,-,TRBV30,CAWSDPGGLKDTQYF,TGTGCCTGGAGTGACCCAGGGGGCTTAAAAGATACGCAGTATTTT
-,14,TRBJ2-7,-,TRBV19,CASAPSQGPYEQYF,TGTGCCAGCGCCCCGAGTCAAGGGCCCTACGAGCAGTACTTC
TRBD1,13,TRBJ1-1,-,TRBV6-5,CASSRSDRGVAFF,TGTGCCAGCAGTCGATCCGACAGGGGAGTTGCTTTCTTT
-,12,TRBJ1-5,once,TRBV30,CAWSFPNQPQHF,TGTGCCTGGAGTTTTCCCAATCAGCCCCAGCATTTT
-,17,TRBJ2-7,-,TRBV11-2,CASSKGAGAQSSYEQYF,TGTGCCAGCAGCAAAGGGGCGGGGGCACAGAGCTCCTACGAGCAGTACTTC
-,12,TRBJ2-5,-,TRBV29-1,CSVGREGETQYF,TGCAGCGTTGGGAGGGAAGGAGAGACCCAGTACTTC
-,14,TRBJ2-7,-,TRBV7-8,CASSSPGRHYEQYF,TGTGCCAGCAGCTCGCCGGGACGCCACTACGAGCAGTACTTC
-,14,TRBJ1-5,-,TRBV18,CASSPGATNQPQHF,TGTGCCAGCTCACCAGGGGCCACCAATCAGCCCCAGCATTTT
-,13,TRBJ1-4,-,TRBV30,CAWSHRLREKLFF,TGTGCCTGGAGTCATCGTCTTCGTGAAAAACTGTTTTTT
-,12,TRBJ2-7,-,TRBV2,CASSGGSYEQYF,TGTGCCAGCAGTGGAGGTTCCTACGAGCAGTACTTC
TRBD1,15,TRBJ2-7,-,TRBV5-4,CASSLPPGQGYEQYF,TGTGCCAGCAGCTTACCTCCGGGACAGGGTTACGAGCAGTACTTC
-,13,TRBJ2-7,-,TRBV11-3,CASSEGLYYEQYF,TGTGCCAGCAGCGAGGGTCTTTACTACGAGCAGTACTTC
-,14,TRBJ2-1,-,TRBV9,CASSVTWNYNEQFF,TGTGCCAGCAGCGTAACCTGGAATTACAATGAGCAGTTCTTC
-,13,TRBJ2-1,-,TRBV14,CASSAPLGNEQFF,TGTGCCAGCAGCGCCCCTCTAGGCAATGAGCAGTTCTTC
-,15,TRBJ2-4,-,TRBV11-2,CASSPRVGAKNIQYF,TGTGCCAGCAGCCCCAGGGTAGGCGCCAAAAACATTCAGTACTTC
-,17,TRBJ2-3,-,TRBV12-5,CASGWGTNPLSTDTQYF,TGTGCTAGTGGTTGGGGGACAAATCCTTTAAGCACAGATACGCAGTATTTT
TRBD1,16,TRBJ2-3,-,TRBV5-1,CASSSGQGTFTDTQYF,TGCGCCAGCAGCTCAGGACAGGGGACTTTCACAGATACGCAGTATTTT
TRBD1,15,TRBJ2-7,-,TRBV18,CASSPDRVASYEQYF,TGTGCCAGCTCACCCGACAGGGTGGCCTCCTACGAGCAGTACTTC
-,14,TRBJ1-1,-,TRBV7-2,CASSLNPGLTEAFF,TGTGCCAGCAGCTTAAACCCGGGCTTGACTGAAGCTTTCTTT
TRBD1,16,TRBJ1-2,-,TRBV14,CASLGQPKLLNYGYTF,TGTGCCAGTTTGGGACAGCCCAAGCTGTTAAACTATGGCTACACCTTC
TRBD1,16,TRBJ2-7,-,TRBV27,CASSPGQGRTPYEQYF,TGTGCCAGCAGTCCGGGACAGGGAAGGACCCCCTACGAGCAGTACTTC
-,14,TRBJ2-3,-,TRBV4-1,CASSQALTGTTQYF,TGCGCCAGCAGCCAAGCCTTGACCGGGACTACGCAGTATTTT
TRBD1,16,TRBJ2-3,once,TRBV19,CASSTGTATSTDTQYF,TGTGCCAGTAGTACGGGGACAGCCACTAGCACAGATACGCAGTATTTT
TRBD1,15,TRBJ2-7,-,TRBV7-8,CASSMDRGGIYEQYF,TGTGCCAGCAGCATGGACAGGGGAGGGATCTACGAGCAGTACTTC
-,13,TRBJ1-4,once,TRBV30,CAWSVLSTPPQFF,TGTGCCTGGAGTGTACTGTCGACTCCCCCTCAGTTTTTT
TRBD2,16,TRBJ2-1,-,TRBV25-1,CASSPSGTSRYNEQFF,TGTGCCAGCAGTCCATCGGGGACTAGCAGATACAATGAGCAGTTCTTC
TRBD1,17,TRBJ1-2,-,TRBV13,CASSFRRGIKANYGYTF,TGTGCCAGCAGCTTCCGCAGGGGGATTAAAGCTAACTATGGCTACACCTTC
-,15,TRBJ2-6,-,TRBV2,CASSDWGTGANVLTF,TGTGCCAGCAGTGATTGGGGGACTGGGGCCAACGTCCTGACTTTC